A selection of T cell receptor beta chains follows, all from one sample in a study of T cells in localized non-small cell lung cancer. Here immunoSEQ multiplex PCR was the method, and the copy in TCRdb shows in-frame clones only, minus some. In the table there are over 8,500 clones, roughly four fifths of which are singletons. Source: peripheral blood mononuclear cells, taken before any cancer treatment. The receptors were sampled from a female donor aged 60 or older with stage II lung adenocarcinoma. Both conserved end residues are part of each CDR3. A D gene is named only where the DNA matches it firmly. Some rows have no size entry. The others give once, few or many, or a class for an expanded clone.

clone size	V gene	J gene	D gene	CDR3 DNA	CDR3 protein
few	TRBV2	TRBJ1-1	NA	TGTGCCAGCAAGTACGCACAAGCTTTCTTT	CASKYAQAFF
NA	TRBV7-9	TRBJ2-6	NA	TGTGCCAGCAGCTTAGGCTTAGGCCGCCGCCTGACTTTC	CASSLGLGRRLTF
NA	TRBV7-6	TRBJ2-7	TRBD1	TGTGCCAGCAGTACTCGGACAGGGTCCTACGAGCAGTACTTC	CASSTRTGSYEQYF
NA	TRBV27	TRBJ2-1	NA	TGTGCCAGCAGTTTAGGAAGCGTCCATGAGCAGTTCTTC	CASSLGSVHEQFF
NA	TRBV5-4	TRBJ1-1	NA	TGTGCCAGCAGCTTGGCGCTGGGAATGAACACTGAAGCTTTCTTT	CASSLALGMNTEAFF
NA	TRBV28	TRBJ1-4	NA	TGTGCCAGCAGAACAGGACATGGCCCTTTTGAAAAACTGTTTTTT	CASRTGHGPFEKLFF
NA	TRBV18	TRBJ1-1	NA	TGTGCCAGCTCACCTAGACAGCTAGTGAACACTGAAGCTTTCTTT	CASSPRQLVNTEAFF
NA	TRBV7-8	TRBJ2-7	TRBD2	TGTGCCAGCAGCTTAGCAACTAGCGGGGGGCGAAGGGAGCAGTACTTC	CASSLATSGGRREQYF
NA	TRBV9	TRBJ2-3	NA	TGTGCCAGCAGCATTCTACAGCAAGATACGCAGTATTTT	CASSILQQDTQYF
few	TRBV5-4	TRBJ1-2	TRBD1	TGTGCCAGCAGCTTGGTACGGGGACAGGGGGCAGGCGGCTACACCTTC	CASSLVRGQGAGGYTF
once	TRBV7-2	TRBJ1-1	NA	TGTGCCAGCAGCTTCCAAAAGAACACTGAAGCTTTCTTT	CASSFQKNTEAFF
NA	TRBV19	TRBJ2-1	TRBD1	TGTGCCAGTAATTCCGACAGGGGGCTAGACAATGAGCAGTTCTTC	CASNSDRGLDNEQFF
NA	TRBV9	TRBJ2-7	NA	TGTGCCAGCAGCGCCCGCCCGGGTGGGGGTTACGAGCAGTACTTC	CASSARPGGGYEQYF
few	TRBV28	TRBJ2-3	TRBD1	TGTGCCAGCAGTCCCCGGTGGACAGGGAGTCCGCTCCCCACAGATACGCAGTATTTT	CASSPRWTGSPLPTDTQYF
NA	TRBV7-3	TRBJ2-2	NA	TGTGCCAGCAGCTTAGCCCCCACCGGGGAGCTGTTTTTT	CASSLAPTGELFF
NA	TRBV7-3	TRBJ1-2	TRBD1	TGTGCCAGCAGCTTAAGCCCCCGGGACAGGGGGTTAGGAGGCTACACCTTC	CASSLSPRDRGLGGYTF
NA	TRBV6-1	TRBJ2-2	TRBD1	TGTGCCAGCAGTGAACCGGGACAGGGCAACCCGGAGCTGTTTTTT	CASSEPGQGNPELFF
medium-sized	TRBV7-3	TRBJ2-6	NA	TGTGCCAGCAGCTTAGGCTCAGGGACCGGGGCCAACGTCCTGACTTTC	CASSLGSGTGANVLTF
NA	TRBV7-3	TRBJ2-2	NA	TGTGCCAGCAGCCTCCTGAACACCGGGGAGCTGTTTTTT	CASSLLNTGELFF
few	TRBV25-1	TRBJ1-2	NA	TGTGCCAGCAGTCGGGGGAGGGGCTACACCTTC	CASSRGRGYTF
NA	TRBV28	TRBJ1-1	NA	TGTGCCAGCAGTTTAGAACAGGGTAGAGGTGAAGCTTTCTTT	CASSLEQGRGEAFF
once	TRBV5-1	TRBJ2-1	NA	TGCGCCAGCAGCTGGGCACACGGTATTAGCAATGAGCAGTTCTTC	CASSWAHGISNEQFF
NA	TRBV4-2	TRBJ1-2	TRBD1	TGTGCCAGCAGCCAGGGGACAGGGAACTATGGCTACACCTTC	CASSQGTGNYGYTF
NA	TRBV28	TRBJ2-7	TRBD2	TGTGCCAGCAGTTTATGGGGACTAGCGTCCTACGAGCAGTACTTC	CASSLWGLASYEQYF
NA	TRBV6-6	TRBJ1-1	NA	TGTGCCAGCAGTTACGGGGGGGGATTATGGAACACTGAAGCTTTCTTT	CASSYGGGLWNTEAFF
NA	TRBV10-2	TRBJ1-4	NA	TGCGCCAGCAGGAGGGGCAGCTCAACTAATGAAAAACTGTTTTTT	CASRRGSSTNEKLFF
once	TRBV7-6	TRBJ1-1	NA	TGTGCCAGCAGCTTGAGAGGGGGCACTGAAGCTTTCTTT	CASSLRGGTEAFF
few	TRBV7-6	TRBJ1-3	NA	TGTGCCAGCGGACAGTTCTCTGGAAACACCATATATTTT	CASGQFSGNTIYF
once	TRBV11-3	TRBJ1-1	NA	TGTGCCAGCAGCGAGGGTCGCATGAACACTGAAGCTTTCTTT	CASSEGRMNTEAFF
few	TRBV30	TRBJ1-3	NA	TGTGCCTGGAGTGTTTCAGGGAGGAACACCATATATTTT	CAWSVSGRNTIYF
NA	TRBV7-9	TRBJ1-4	TRBD1	TGTGCCAGCAGCACATACGGGACAGGCAATGAAAAACTGTTTTTT	CASSTYGTGNEKLFF
NA	TRBV5-6	TRBJ2-7	TRBD2	TGTGCCAGCAGCTCGCTAGCGGCCTTCTCCTACGAGCAGTACTTC	CASSSLAAFSYEQYF
NA	TRBV28	TRBJ2-1	NA	TGTGCCAGCAGTTTGTTCGTCGATGAGCAGTTCTTC	CASSLFVDEQFF
NA	TRBV19	TRBJ1-1	NA	TGTGCCAGTAGTACGTGGACGCAATACTTGAACACTGAAGCTTTCTTT	CASSTWTQYLNTEAFF
NA	TRBV5-1	TRBJ2-1	TRBD1	TGCGCCAGCAGCTTGGAAGGGACAGGGAGGAGCAATGAGCAGTTCTTC	CASSLEGTGRSNEQFF
NA	TRBV18	TRBJ2-6	NA	TGTGCCAGCTCACCAGGGTCTGGGGCCAACGTCCTGACTTTC	CASSPGSGANVLTF
few	TRBV30	TRBJ1-5	NA	TGTGCCGGGAGCCGGGACCTCAATCAGCCCCAGCATTTT	CAGSRDLNQPQHF
NA	TRBV19	TRBJ2-3	NA	TGTGCCAGTAGTCGCCTAGGGGAGCCCGCAGATACGCAGTATTTT	CASSRLGEPADTQYF
NA	TRBV5-4	TRBJ2-7	TRBD1	TGTGCCAGCAGCAGGGGACAGGGGGGCGAGCAGTACTTC	CASSRGQGGEQYF
NA	TRBV15	TRBJ1-5	TRBD1	TGTGCCACCAGCAGAGAGGCAGGGGGCGCGAATCAGCCCCAGCATTTT	CATSREAGGANQPQHF
NA	TRBV19	TRBJ2-6	NA	TGTGCCAGTAGACGGGACGGGATTTCCTCTGGGGCCAACGTCCTGACTTTC	CASRRDGISSGANVLTF
NA	TRBV5-4	TRBJ1-1	TRBD1	TGTGCCAGCAGCTTGACGGACAGGGGCCTGGGCACTGAAGCTTTCTTT	CASSLTDRGLGTEAFF
NA	TRBV7-8	TRBJ2-2	NA	TGTGCCAGCACCCCCCGGGTTGCAGGGGCTGTGGACACCGGGGAGCTGTTTTTT	CASTPRVAGAVDTGELFF
once	TRBV28	TRBJ2-7	NA	TGTGCCAGCAGTTTGGACTACGAGCAGTACTTC	CASSLDYEQYF
NA	TRBV7-3	TRBJ2-2	NA	TGTGCCAGCAGTCCGACTTCTTATCACTCGAACACCGGGGAGCTGTTTTTT	CASSPTSYHSNTGELFF
medium-sized	TRBV4-3	TRBJ1-6	NA	TGCGCCAGCAGCCAAGTTAAGGCCGTGGCACCCCTCCACTTT	CASSQVKAVAPLHF
NA	TRBV4-3	TRBJ1-1	NA	TGCGCCAGCAGCCAAGATCGCGAGGGGCCGGACACTGAAGCTTTCTTT	CASSQDREGPDTEAFF
NA	TRBV10-3	TRBJ2-7	NA	TGTGCCATCAGGGACAGCCTGAGCTCCTACGAGCAGTACTTC	CAIRDSLSSYEQYF
few	TRBV18	TRBJ1-2	TRBD1	TGTGCCAGCTCACCACCGATCACAGGGGGGGCCTATGGCTACACCTTC	CASSPPITGGAYGYTF
NA	TRBV7-8	TRBJ2-7	TRBD1	TGTGCCAGCAGCTGGGACAGGGGCCACGAGCAGTACTTC	CASSWDRGHEQYF
NA	TRBV7-3	TRBJ2-6	TRBD1	TGTGCCAGCAGCTCCAGGGGGCTGAACGGGGCCAACGTCCTGACTTTC	CASSSRGLNGANVLTF